A selection of T cell receptor beta chains follows, all from one sample in a study of vaccination effects on CD4 cells after COVID-19. Which antigens these TCRs recognize remains unknown. Clones were read by immunoSEQ multiplex PCR, and TCRdb kept only the in-frame ones, dropping some. The sample holds 15,000 to 20,000 clones; roughly 76% are singletons and the top ten take over 15%. This specimen consisted of CD4+ T cells from PBMCs cultured with HCoV-NL63 spike peptides, obtained after COVID-19 vaccination. These receptors came from a human donor who received a COVID-19 vaccine. Both conserved end residues are part of each CDR3. D genes are given only for firm matches. Size is stated for part of the rows, as once, few or many counts, or as a class when the clone is expanded.

j_call	v_call	d_call	clone_size	cdr3_nt	cdr3_aa
TRBJ2-5	TRBV7-2	TRBD1	-	TGTGCCAGCAGGATACAGGGGTCGGGGGAGACCCAGTACTTC	CASRIQGSGETQYF
TRBJ2-7	TRBV6-2/TRBV6-3	-	-	TGTGCCAGCAGCAACTCCTACGAGCAGTACTTC	CASSNSYEQYF
TRBJ1-1	TRBV6-4	-	-	TGTGCCAGCAGTGAGTCCGGGGGAATCACTGAAGCTTTCTTT	CASSESGGITEAFF
TRBJ1-1	TRBV5-6	TRBD1	-	TGTGCCAGCAGCTTGGTAGAGGGGGCATGGACTGAAGCTTTCTTT	CASSLVEGAWTEAFF
TRBJ1-6	TRBV30	-	few	TGTGCCCACTCGGTCCTACCGAATTCACCCCTCCACTTT	CAHSVLPNSPLHF
TRBJ2-7	TRBV10-3	-	-	TGTGCCATCAGTGAGTCGACTGGTCGCGGGTCCTACGAGCAGTACTTC	CAISESTGRGSYEQYF
TRBJ1-1	TRBV2	-	-	TGTGTGGGGCGGGTGAACACTGAAGCTTTCTTT	CVGRVNTEAFF
TRBJ1-3	TRBV7-2	-	-	TGTGCCAGCAGCCCGGGGGAGGGGCGTCACACCATATATTTT	CASSPGEGRHTIYF
TRBJ1-3	TRBV5-4	-	once	TGTGCCAGCAGCTTACCGGACGGATACTCTGGAAACACCATATATTTT	CASSLPDGYSGNTIYF
TRBJ1-5	TRBV27	-	-	TGTGCCAGCAGTGCCGGGACAAGGGTGAATCAGCCCCAGCATTTT	CASSAGTRVNQPQHF
TRBJ1-2	TRBV7-8	-	once	TGTGCCAGCAGCCCAAGGGGGGGGGCTAACTATGGCTACACCTTC	CASSPRGGANYGYTF
TRBJ2-5	TRBV6-5	-	-	TGTGCCAGCAGTTACTTAGGTACGGGCCAAGAGACCCAGTACTTC	CASSYLGTGQETQYF
TRBJ1-2	TRBV6-1	-	-	TGTGCCAGCAGTGACAGGGGACGCGGCTACACCTTC	CASSDRGRGYTF
TRBJ2-3	TRBV12-3/TRBV12-4	-	-	TGTGCCAGCAGTTTCATGGGGGATACGCAGTATTTT	CASSFMGDTQYF
TRBJ1-1	TRBV7-9	-	-	TGTGCCAGCAGCTTAGCGAAGGGGGGGGCGCCCACTGAAGCTTTCTTT	CASSLAKGGAPTEAFF
TRBJ1-2	TRBV9	-	-	TGTGCCAGCAGCGTAGCCGTCCAGGATGGCTACACCTTC	CASSVAVQDGYTF
TRBJ1-3	TRBV19	-	-	TGTGCCAGTAGTATAGTGTACACCCCCTCTGGAAACACCATATATTTT	CASSIVYTPSGNTIYF
TRBJ1-1	TRBV3-1/TRBV3-2	-	-	TGTGCCAGCAGCCAAGATCTGAAGGGGCACACTGAAGCTTTCTTT	CASSQDLKGHTEAFF
TRBJ2-7	TRBV7-2	-	-	TGTGCCAGCAGCTTAGGCGGGGCGACCTACGAGCAGTACTTC	CASSLGGATYEQYF
TRBJ2-7	TRBV7-9	-	-	TGTGCCAGCAGCTTAGCGTTGGAACACGAGCAGTACTTC	CASSLALEHEQYF
TRBJ1-2	TRBV4-2	-	few	TGTGCCAGCAGCCAAGATAAGAACAGCGGGGGCTATGGCTACACCTTC	CASSQDKNSGGYGYTF
TRBJ1-2	TRBV29-1	-	-	TGCAGCGCCCCGGTCGGGGGTCCTAACTATGGCTACACCTTC	CSAPVGGPNYGYTF
TRBJ2-1	TRBV7-7	-	-	TGTGCTAGCAGCCCCGGACGGACTATTACCTACAATGAGCAGTTCTTC	CASSPGRTITYNEQFF
TRBJ1-1	TRBV12-2	-	-	TGTGCAAGTCGCTCCACACCTTTT	CASRSTPF
TRBJ1-5	TRBV24-1	-	-	TGTGCCACCAGTGATCCTGCAATGGGTCAGCCCCAGCATTTT	CATSDPAMGQPQHF
TRBJ1-2	TRBV11-1	-	once	TGTGCCAGCACCAGGTCAGGGCGCGCGGATGGCTACACCTTC	CASTRSGRADGYTF
TRBJ1-1	TRBV21-1	-	-	TGTGCCAGCAGCAAAGGGGCGGGATCGAACACTGAAGCTTTCTTT	CASSKGAGSNTEAFF
TRBJ1-1	TRBV7-9	-	-	TGTGCCAGCAGCTTAGGGGTATCTGAAGCTTTCTTT	CASSLGVSEAFF
TRBJ2-4	TRBV7-2	-	-	TGTGCCAGCAGCTTAGATGGCAGCTCTCAGTACTTC	CASSLDGSSQYF
TRBJ1-2	TRBV4-2	-	few	TGTGCCAGCAGCGATGGACAGACTAACTATGGCTACACCTTC	CASSDGQTNYGYTF
TRBJ1-1	TRBV6-5	-	once	TGTGCCAGCACCAGGGAACCGATGAACACTGAAGCTTTCTTT	CASTREPMNTEAFF
TRBJ1-1	TRBV5-4	-	-	TGTGCCAGCAGCTTCGCCCAGATGAACACTGAAGCTTTCTTT	CASSFAQMNTEAFF
TRBJ1-2	TRBV2	-	-	TGTGCCAGCAGTGAAGGGCGGCGGGGCTACACCTTC	CASSEGRRGYTF
TRBJ1-2	TRBV7-2	-	-	TGTGCCAGCAGCTTTCCCGGCAGAGGATATGGCTACACCTTC	CASSFPGRGYGYTF
TRBJ2-5	TRBV30	TRBD2	-	TGTGCCTGGAGTATCGGGGGGGAGACCCAGTACTTC	CAWSIGGETQYF
TRBJ1-5	TRBV7-8	-	-	TGTGCCAGCAGCTTAAGGGGCGGTCATAGCAATCAGCCCCAGCATTTT	CASSLRGGHSNQPQHF
TRBJ2-3	TRBV7-2	TRBD2	-	TGTGCCAGCAACAGACTAGCGGGGAGTCATACGCAGTATTTT	CASNRLAGSHTQYF
TRBJ1-2	TRBV29-1	-	-	TGCAGCGTTGTGCTGGGAAGCTATGGCTACACCTTC	CSVVLGSYGYTF
TRBJ2-1	TRBV5-6	-	-	TGTGCCAGCAGCTCTACCCTCCCGGGGATCGAGCAGTTCTTC	CASSSTLPGIEQFF
TRBJ2-2	TRBV7-2	-	-	TGTGCCAGCAGCTTAGAAGGGGAGCTGTTTTTT	CASSLEGELFF
TRBJ1-1	TRBV11-2	TRBD1	-	TGTGCCAGCAGCTTAGTCGGACAGGGAGGGACTGAAGCTTTCTTT	CASSLVGQGGTEAFF
TRBJ2-3	TRBV10-2	-	-	TGCGCCAGCACCCGGGAAAGAACGGGAAGCACAGATACGCAGTATTTT	CASTRERTGSTDTQYF
TRBJ1-6	TRBV6-5	-	-	TGTGCCAGCAGGGGAACAGGGACAAATTCACCCCTCCACTTT	CASRGTGTNSPLHF
TRBJ2-2	TRBV6-1	TRBD1	-	TGTGCCAGCAGTGTTCGGGACAGGGGGCGAGTTCGGAACACCGGGGAGCTGTTTTTT	CASSVRDRGRVRNTGELFF
TRBJ1-4	TRBV6-1	-	-	TGTGCCAGCAGTGAAAACCGGGCCACTAATGAAAAACTGTTTTTT	CASSENRATNEKLFF
TRBJ2-3	TRBV10-3	TRBD1	few	TGTGCCATCAGAGGGGACAGGTGGGATACGCAGTATTTT	CAIRGDRWDTQYF
TRBJ2-3	TRBV5-1	TRBD2	-	TGCGCCAGCAGCTTGGTCGGACCCCTGCGGGGGGGGCTTAAAGATACGCAGTATTTT	CASSLVGPLRGGLKDTQYF
TRBJ2-6	TRBV2	-	-	TGTGCCAGCAGTGAAATGAAGGGTCTGAGCTCTGGGGCCAACGTCCTGACTTTC	CASSEMKGLSSGANVLTF
TRBJ2-7	TRBV2	TRBD1	-	TGTGCCAGCAGTAACCCACGTGGGACAGGGGCCTACGAGCAGTACTTC	CASSNPRGTGAYEQYF
TRBJ1-1	TRBV30	TRBD1	-	TGTGCCGCCCTGGGACAGGGGAACACTGAAGCTTTCTTT	CAALGQGNTEAFF
TRBJ1-1	TRBV7-2	-	-	TGTGCCAGCAGCTTAGGTCCTTGGGGGGCGGACACTGAAGCTTTCTTT	CASSLGPWGADTEAFF
TRBJ1-6	TRBV18	TRBD1	-	TGTGCCAGCTCGCGTATCTATCTCGGACAGGGCTTAGATTCACCCCTCCACTTT	CASSRIYLGQGLDSPLHF